Below, one TCR beta chain is given with its context. This clone was detected only a few times. Its antigen has not been determined. The sample holds no much larger clone one base away, and base qualities are not on file. The collaborating institutions used their own protocols to collect whole blood in K2EDTA tubes. For TCRbeta analysis, collaborators shipped samples as frozen whole blood, isolated PBMCs, or DNA extracted from either of those sample types. The data stem from a study of blood T cell repertoires in COVID-19 (dated by TCRdb to 2018 to 2020). Context from the whole study: Samples from collaborators originated in the United States, Italy and Spain and spanned both the acute and convalescent phases of COVID-19. The prospective study material was composed of cDNA or gDNA derived from T cells, B-cell-depleted T cells, or PBMCs. The dataset comprised deeply sampled blood TCRbeta repertoires from subjects exposed to, actively infected with, or recovered from COVID-19. The repertoires were released in a freely available public database intended as a resource for research on the immune response to SARS-CoV-2. The samples were drawn from the first 160 participants of the ongoing ImmuneRACE study and from about 1,200 subjects provided by 6 global collaborators. Nearly every sample came with metadata listing a de-identified subject ID, COVID-19 status, age in years and sex. Where available, HLA class I and class II types were obtained from metadata supplied by the sample provider rather than from assay-based typing. The investigation overall reported the following: The quantity of clinical and demographic metadata differed by source and by participant and was supplied without curation.

The germline V gene yields SGHNT for CDR1 and YENEEA for CDR2. The junction shows trimming of 0 bases on V and 1 base on J, and the gene matches do not reach 4 bases of it. The CDR3, cysteine through phenylalanine, is 16 amino acids long. The entry retains the CDR3 DNA only, 48 bases that are in frame from base 1. TCRbeta CDR3 regions were amplified from genomic DNA using the immunoSEQ Assay, a bias-controlled multiplex PCR. The source study handled its data this way. Within the assay, amplification of reference gene primers was used to estimate how many nucleated cells each sample contained. Sequence reads were collapsed and filtered to measure the absolute abundance of every unique TCRbeta CDR3 rearrangement. Productive Simpson clonality was computed per sample as the square root of Simpson's diversity index over productive rearrangements. TCRdb took this table from immuneACCESS and kept in-frame rearrangements with V and J called. Such tables lack part of the clones; where checked against another copy, unresolved V genes explain under half of the gap, and the rest is unexplained. The DNA was the basis for D and trimming; V, J and clone size are from that table. The sample table records around 180,000 clones; around 89% of these occur just once. The ten biggest clones cover approximately 24% of the sample.

The receptor was derived from a man aged 60 to 75 with acute or convalescent COVID-19. The V and J genes are TRBV11-3 and TRBJ2-7; 9 of the junction bases match TRBD2. Sequencing used peripheral blood. The CDR3 protein: CASSLDATSGSYEQYF. The nucleotide sequence is given as TGTGCCAGCAGCTTAGATGCGACTAGCGGTTCCTACGAGCAGTACTTC.